This T cell receptor (beta chain) comes out of a study of CD8 T cells in ankylosing spondylitis. Study-wide results and limits: Several highly homologous variants made up a TCR beta motif, and this motif appeared characteristic of ankylosing spondylitis blood.

Germline CDR1 MNHNS, CDR2 SASEGT. The CDR3 is made up of 14 amino acids. V trimming: 7 bases; J trimming: 5 bases; junction bases outside the gene matches: 11. TCRdb re-derived calls from the 5' RACE reads in MiXCR, one entry per CDR3 protein. The sample lists some 840,000 distinct CDR3 sequences; around 11% were seen once. There are many counts of this clonotype. What it binds is unknown. The chain carries TRBV6-1 and TRBJ2-7, with 7 bases that match TRBD1. The clonotype comes from a male donor with ankylosing spondylitis. The sequenced sample consisted of blood, either unsorted or a sorted T cell fraction (not recorded which). DNA of the CDR3: TGTGCCAGCACCACCTCGACAGGGCCCCACGAGCAGTACTTC. Protein: CASTTSTGPHEQYF.